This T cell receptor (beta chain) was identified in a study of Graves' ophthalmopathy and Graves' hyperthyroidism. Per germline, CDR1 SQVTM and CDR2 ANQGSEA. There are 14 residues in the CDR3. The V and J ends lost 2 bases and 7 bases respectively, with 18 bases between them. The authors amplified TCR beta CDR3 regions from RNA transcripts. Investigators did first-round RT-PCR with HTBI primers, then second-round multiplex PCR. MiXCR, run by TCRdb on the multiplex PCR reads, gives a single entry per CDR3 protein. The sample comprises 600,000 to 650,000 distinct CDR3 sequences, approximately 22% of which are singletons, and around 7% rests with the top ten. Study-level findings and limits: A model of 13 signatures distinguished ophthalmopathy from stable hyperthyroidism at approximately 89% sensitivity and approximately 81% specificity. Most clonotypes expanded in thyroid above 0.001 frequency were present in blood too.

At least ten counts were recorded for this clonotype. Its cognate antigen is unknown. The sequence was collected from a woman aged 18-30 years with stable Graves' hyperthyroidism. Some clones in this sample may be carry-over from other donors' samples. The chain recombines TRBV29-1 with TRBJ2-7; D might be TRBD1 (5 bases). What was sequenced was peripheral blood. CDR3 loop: CSVERQGHPREQYF. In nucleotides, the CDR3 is TGCAGCGTTGAAAGGCAGGGCCACCCTCGGGAGCAGTACTTC.